A selection of T cell receptor beta chains follows, all from one sample in a study of blood T cell repertoires in COVID-19. This table comes from immunoSEQ multiplex PCR, and its TCRdb copy is limited to in-frame clones, with some not included. The sample has 9,900 or so clones, nearly 90% seen once; the top ten hold 5.5% to 6.5%. What was sequenced was peripheral blood. Receptors were obtained from a human donor in a cohort sampled during active COVID-19. The CDR3 runs from the conserved cysteine through the conserved F or W. A D gene is named only where the DNA matches it firmly. Clone size is not always given. Where it is, it says once, few, many or a class for expanded clones.

>TRBV4-1|NA|13|NA|TRBJ2-2
TGCGCCAGCAGCCATCGGGACACCGGGGAGCTGTTTTTT
CASSHRDTGELFF
>TRBV6-5|NA|14|NA|TRBJ2-6
TGTGCCAGCACAGGGGAACCCGGGGCCAACGTCCTGACTTTC
CASTGEPGANVLTF
>TRBV5-1|NA|17|TRBD2|TRBJ2-2
TGCGCCAGCAGCCCAGGGCCTAGCGGGGGACGCACCGGGGAGCTGTTTTTT
CASSPGPSGGRTGELFF
>TRBV4-2|NA|17|NA|TRBJ1-4
TGTGCCAGCAGCCAAGTATCAGGGGTCACGTCTAATGAAAAACTGTTTTTT
CASSQVSGVTSNEKLFF
>TRBV5-1|NA|15|NA|TRBJ1-3
TGCGCCAGCAAAAGAACCCCGATGGAGGGAAACACCATATATTTT
CASKRTPMEGNTIYF
>TRBV27|NA|14|NA|TRBJ2-2
TGTGCCAGCAGTTTGACTCAGGGCCCCGGGGAGCTGTTTTTT
CASSLTQGPGELFF
>TRBV24-1|once|14|TRBD1|TRBJ2-3
TGTGCCACTGGGGTCGGACAGGGAAGAGATACGCAGTATTTT
CATGVGQGRDTQYF
>TRBV28|NA|13|NA|TRBJ1-5
TGTGCCAGCAGTTTCACGGGCAATCAGCCCCAGCATTTT
CASSFTGNQPQHF
>TRBV7-3|few|15|TRBD2|TRBJ2-5
TGTGCCAGCAGCAGCGGGACTAGCCACCTTGAGGCCCAGTACTTC
CASSSGTSHLEAQYF
>TRBV6-5|once|15|TRBD1|TRBJ2-7
TGTGCCAGCAGCCCCCGGGACAGGGGGCACTACGAGCAGTACTTC
CASSPRDRGHYEQYF
>TRBV30|NA|11|NA|TRBJ2-7
TGTGCCTGGAGTGATATCCACGAGCAGTACTTC
CAWSDIHEQYF
>TRBV5-1|NA|13|NA|TRBJ2-7
TGCGCCAGCAGCCCCGGGACTCCCCCTGAGCAGTACTTC
CASSPGTPPEQYF
>TRBV19|NA|15|NA|TRBJ1-3
TGTGCCAGTAGTAGAGCAGGCCTACCGGGAAACACCATATATTTT
CASSRAGLPGNTIYF
>TRBV16|NA|14|NA|TRBJ1-2
TGTGCCAGCAGCCAACTCTCCCTGAACTATGGCTACACCTTC
CASSQLSLNYGYTF
>TRBV5-1|few|16|NA|TRBJ2-2
TGCGCCAGCAGCTTCGGGTTGGGCAGGGGCACCGGGGAGCTGTTTTTT
CASSFGLGRGTGELFF
>TRBV5-1|NA|15|TRBD2|TRBJ2-3
TGCGCCAGCAGCCTGGGCGGGGGGGGCACAGATACGCAGTATTTT
CASSLGGGGTDTQYF
>TRBV5-8|NA|14|NA|TRBJ1-1
TGTGCCAGCAGCTCCCGACAGGTGAACACTGAAGCTTTCTTT
CASSSRQVNTEAFF
>TRBV6-5|NA|13|NA|TRBJ1-5
TGTGCCAGCACGTTGACAGGCAATCAGCCCCAGCATTTT
CASTLTGNQPQHF
>TRBV13|NA|18|TRBD2|TRBJ2-1
TGTGCCAGCAGCTTCCGCCCCCTACTAGCGGGGGGGGTGAATGAGCAGTTCTTC
CASSFRPLLAGGVNEQFF
>TRBV29-1|NA|13|NA|TRBJ1-5
TGCAGCGTTGTAGAGGAAGGGGATCAGCCCCAGCATTTT
CSVVEEGDQPQHF
>TRBV7-9|NA|14|TRBD2|TRBJ2-6
TGTGCCAGCAGCCCCACGGGGGGGCCCGACGTCCTGACTTTC
CASSPTGGPDVLTF
>TRBV5-1|NA|13|NA|TRBJ2-7
TGCGCCAGCAGCTCAACAGGAGACTACGAGCAGTACTTC
CASSSTGDYEQYF
>TRBV11-2|NA|12|NA|TRBJ2-7
TGTGCCAGCAGCTTAACCGGGAGCGAGCAGTACTTC
CASSLTGSEQYF
>TRBV9|NA|15|NA|TRBJ2-4
TGTGCCAGCAGCCTTCGGGGGGACAACCAAAACATTCAGTACTTC
CASSLRGDNQNIQYF
>TRBV11-2|NA|14|NA|TRBJ2-5
TGTGCCAGCAGCTTAGTTGAGGGTCAAGAGACCCAGTACTTC
CASSLVEGQETQYF
>TRBV7-9|few|16|TRBD1|TRBJ1-2
TGTGCCAGCAGTGAAACAGGGGGCTTATCTAACTATGGCTACACCTTC
CASSETGGLSNYGYTF